The entry below gives a single T cell receptor (beta chain) sequence along with its context. Its specificity is not known. The data were obtained in a study of Ad26.COV2.S vaccination and SARS-CoV-2 variants. Study background: The vaccine Ad26.COV2.S was put into the muscle once, or twice with 56 days between. Notes on the study in general: Placebo recipients and vaccine recipients were similar in non-spike TCR breadth. Possible underestimation of total T cell responses by the TCR breadth and depth analyses was noted.

Treatment in this sample: around 19 received Ad26.COV2.S at low or high dose, single or two shots; several received placebo; per-sample allocation not given. Samples came from day 63 after the first vaccine or placebo injection. Donor was an adult aged 18-55 years in Boston. The protocol was immunoSEQ multiplex PCR, while the TCRdb copy is restricted to in-frame clones and leaves out a portion. The sample has around 300,000 clones, about nine tenths seen once; the top ten hold around 6.6%. The length of the CDR3 is 17 residues. V was clipped by 4 bases and J by 6 bases, with 24 bases between them. The germline CDR1 and CDR2 sequences are SEHNR and FQNEAQ (reference sequence).

This sequence was found in a person between 18 and 60 years old who received the Ad26.COV2.S COVID-19 vaccine or a placebo. This specimen consisted of peripheral blood, obtained in a trial of Ad26.COV2.S vaccine versus placebo. This rearrangement joins TRBV7-9 to TRBJ1-2; D unresolved. The CDR3 spells CASSWNRVPDPKDGYTF. DNA for the CDR3: TGTGCCAGCAGCTGGAACCGGGTCCCGGATCCCAAGGATGGCTACACCTTC.